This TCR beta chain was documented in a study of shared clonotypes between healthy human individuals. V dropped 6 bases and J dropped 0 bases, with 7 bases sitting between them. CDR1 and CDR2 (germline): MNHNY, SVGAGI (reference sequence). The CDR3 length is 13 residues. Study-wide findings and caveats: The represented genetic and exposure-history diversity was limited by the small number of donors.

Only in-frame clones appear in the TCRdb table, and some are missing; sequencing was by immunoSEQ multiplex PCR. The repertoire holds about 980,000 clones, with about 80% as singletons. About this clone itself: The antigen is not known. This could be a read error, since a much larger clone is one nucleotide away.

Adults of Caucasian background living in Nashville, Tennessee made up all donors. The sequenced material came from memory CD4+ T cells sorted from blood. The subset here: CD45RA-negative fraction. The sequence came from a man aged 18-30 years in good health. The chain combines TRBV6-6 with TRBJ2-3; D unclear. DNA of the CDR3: TGTGCCAGCAGATTGACTAGCACAGATACGCAGTATTTT. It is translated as CASRLTSTDTQYF.